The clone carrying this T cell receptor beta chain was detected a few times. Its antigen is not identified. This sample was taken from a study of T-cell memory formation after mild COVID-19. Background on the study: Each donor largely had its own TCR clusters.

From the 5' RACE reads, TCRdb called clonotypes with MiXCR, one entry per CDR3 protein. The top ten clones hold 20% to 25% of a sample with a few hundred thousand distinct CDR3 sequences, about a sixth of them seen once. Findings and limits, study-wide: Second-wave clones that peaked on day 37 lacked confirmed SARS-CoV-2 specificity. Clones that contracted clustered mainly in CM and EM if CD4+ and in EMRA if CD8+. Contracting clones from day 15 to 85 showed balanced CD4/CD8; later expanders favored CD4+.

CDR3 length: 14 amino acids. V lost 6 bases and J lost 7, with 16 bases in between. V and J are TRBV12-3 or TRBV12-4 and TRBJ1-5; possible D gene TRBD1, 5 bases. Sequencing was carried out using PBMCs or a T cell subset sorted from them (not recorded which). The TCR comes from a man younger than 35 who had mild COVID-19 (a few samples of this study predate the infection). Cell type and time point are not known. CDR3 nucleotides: TGTGCCAGCAGGCCCTCAGGGTCCGTACAGCCCCAGCATTTT. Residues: CASRPSGSVQPQHF.